This T cell receptor (beta chain) is drawn from a study of CD8 T cells in Susac syndrome. Sequencing of TCR beta covered CD8+ and CD4+ T cells obtained from blood. Those who served as multiple sclerosis controls were treatment-naive patients with stable or active relapsing-remitting disease. After removal of 7 bases from V and 8 bases from J, the junction contained 8 bases not matched to a gene. Per germline, CDR1 GTSNPN and CDR2 SVGIG (reference sequence). CDR3 length: 12 residues. When the RNA was reverse transcribed, random hexamers were used with an input of about 0.5 to 1 ug. Using its own MiXCR run on the immunoSEQ multiplex PCR reads, TCRdb lists one record per CDR3 protein. Seen here are approximately 150,000 distinct CDR3 sequences, around 94% observed once, and the top ten hold 0.09% to 0.1%.

This sequence joins TRBV30 and TRBJ1-2; TRBD1 aligns across 9 bases. What was sequenced was CD4+ T cells from PBMCs. The TCR was taken from a human donor with multiple sclerosis. CDR3 sequence reads: CASSRDRAGYTF. DNA of the CDR3: TGTGCCTCCTCCCGGGACAGGGCCGGCTACACCTTC. The full variable domain, rest sourced from reference TRBV30 and TRBJ1-2, is SQTIHQWPATLVQPVGSPLSLECTVEGTSNPNLYWYRQAAGRGLQLLFYSVGIGQISSEVPQNLSASRPQDRQFILSSKKLLLSDSGFYLCASSRDRAGYTFGSGTRLTVV.